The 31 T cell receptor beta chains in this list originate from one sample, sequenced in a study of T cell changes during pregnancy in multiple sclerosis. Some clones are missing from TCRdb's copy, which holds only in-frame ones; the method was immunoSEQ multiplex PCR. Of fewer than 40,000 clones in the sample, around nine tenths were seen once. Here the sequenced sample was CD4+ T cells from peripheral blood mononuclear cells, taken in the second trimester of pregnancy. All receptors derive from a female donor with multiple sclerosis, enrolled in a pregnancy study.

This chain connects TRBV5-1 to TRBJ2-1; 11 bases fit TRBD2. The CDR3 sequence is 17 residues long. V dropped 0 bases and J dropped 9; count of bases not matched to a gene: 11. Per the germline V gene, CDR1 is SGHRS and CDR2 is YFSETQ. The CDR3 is CASSLVGGTSGAGEQFF. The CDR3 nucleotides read TGCGCCAGCAGCTTGGTAGGAGGGACTAGCGGTGCCGGTGAGCAGTTCTTC.

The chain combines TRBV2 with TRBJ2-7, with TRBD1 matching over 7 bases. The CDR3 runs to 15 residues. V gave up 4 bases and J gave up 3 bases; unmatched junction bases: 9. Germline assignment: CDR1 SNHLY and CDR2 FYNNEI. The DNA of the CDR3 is TGTGCCAGCAGTGGATCAGGACAGGTCGGCTACGAGCAGTACTTC. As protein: CASSGSGQVGYEQYF.

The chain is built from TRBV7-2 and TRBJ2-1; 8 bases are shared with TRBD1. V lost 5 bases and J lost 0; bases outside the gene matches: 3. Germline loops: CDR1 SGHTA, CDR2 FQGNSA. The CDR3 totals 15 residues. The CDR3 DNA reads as TGTGCCAGCAGCACCACAGGGGGCTCCTACAATGAGCAGTTCTTC. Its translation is CASSTTGGSYNEQFF. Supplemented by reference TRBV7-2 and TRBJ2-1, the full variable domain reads GAGVSQSPSNKVTEKGKDVELRCDPISGHTALYWYRQSLGQGLEFLIYFQGNSAPDKSGLPSDRFSAERTGGSVSTLTIQRTQQEDSAVYLCASSTTGGSYNEQFFGPGTRLTVL.

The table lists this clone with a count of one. CDR3 nucleotide sequence: TGTGCCTGGAGTGTACAAGAGCGGGAGACCCAGTACTTC. This gives the protein CAWSVQERETQYF. The chain combines TRBV30 with TRBJ2-5; D is perhaps TRBD2 (5 bases). Trimming took 0 bases from V and 5 from J, leaving 10 bases between them. This CDR3 is 13 amino acids long. The V gene's germline CDR1 is GTSNPN and CDR2 SVGIG (reference sequence).

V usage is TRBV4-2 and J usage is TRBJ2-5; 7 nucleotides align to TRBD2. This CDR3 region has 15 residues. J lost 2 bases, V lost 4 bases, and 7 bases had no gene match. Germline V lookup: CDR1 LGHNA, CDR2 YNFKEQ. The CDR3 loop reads CASSPNPSGQETQYF. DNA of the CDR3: TGTGCCAGCAGCCCAAACCCTAGCGGTCAAGAGACCCAGTACTTC.

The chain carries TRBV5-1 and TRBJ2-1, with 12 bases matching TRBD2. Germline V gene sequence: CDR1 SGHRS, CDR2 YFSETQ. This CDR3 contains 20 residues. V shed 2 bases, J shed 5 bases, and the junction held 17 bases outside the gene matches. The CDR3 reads CASSFRLAGAGPLFDNEQFF. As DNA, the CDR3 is TGCGCCAGCAGCTTTAGACTAGCGGGGGCAGGCCCTCTTTTCGACAATGAGCAGTTCTTC.

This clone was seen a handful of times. The CDR3 nucleotides read TGTGCCAGCAGCGATCAACAGGTAACCGAGCAGTACTTC. Translation gives CASSDQQVTEQYF. This chain links TRBV7-9 with TRBJ2-7; the D gene is possibly TRBD1 (5 bases). In germline, CDR1 is SEHNR, CDR2 FQNEAQ (reference sequence). The CDR3 runs 13 residues. V lost 5 bases and J 6 bases, leaving 14 bases between the germline ends.

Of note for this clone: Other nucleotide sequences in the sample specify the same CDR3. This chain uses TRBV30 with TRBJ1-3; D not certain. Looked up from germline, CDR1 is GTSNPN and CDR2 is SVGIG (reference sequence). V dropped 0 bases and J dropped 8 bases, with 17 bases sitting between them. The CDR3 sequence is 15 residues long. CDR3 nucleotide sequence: TGTGCCTGGAGTGTACTCTCCGGGCTCGGGGACACCATATATTTT. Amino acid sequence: CAWSVLSGLGDTIYF.

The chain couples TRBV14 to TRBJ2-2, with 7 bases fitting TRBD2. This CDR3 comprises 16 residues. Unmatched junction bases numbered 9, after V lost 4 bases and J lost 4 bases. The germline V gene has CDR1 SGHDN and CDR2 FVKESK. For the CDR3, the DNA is TGTGCCAGCAGCCCTCCCGGGACTACCTTCACCGGGGAGCTGTTTTTT. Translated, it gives CASSPPGTTFTGELFF. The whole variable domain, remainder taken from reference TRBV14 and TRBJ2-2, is EAGVTQFPSHSVIEKGQTVTLRCDPISGHDNLYWYRRVMGKEIKFLLHFVKESKQDESGMPNNRFLAERTGGTYSTLKVQPAELEDSGVYFCASSPPGTTFTGELFFGEGSRLTVL.

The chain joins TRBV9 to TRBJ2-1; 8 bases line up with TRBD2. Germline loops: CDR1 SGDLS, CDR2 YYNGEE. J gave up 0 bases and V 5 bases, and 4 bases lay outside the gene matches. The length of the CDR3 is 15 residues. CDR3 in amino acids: CASRGGGNSYNEQFF. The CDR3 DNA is TGTGCCAGCAGGGGCGGGGGGAACTCCTACAATGAGCAGTTCTTC.

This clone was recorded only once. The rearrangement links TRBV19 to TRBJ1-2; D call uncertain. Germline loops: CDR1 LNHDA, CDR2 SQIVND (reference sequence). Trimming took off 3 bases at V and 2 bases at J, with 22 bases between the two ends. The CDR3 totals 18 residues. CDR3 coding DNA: TGTGCCAGTAGTATGGCTATTCCCAGGCAGGCCTTCAACTATGGCTACACCTTC. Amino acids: CASSMAIPRQAFNYGYTF.

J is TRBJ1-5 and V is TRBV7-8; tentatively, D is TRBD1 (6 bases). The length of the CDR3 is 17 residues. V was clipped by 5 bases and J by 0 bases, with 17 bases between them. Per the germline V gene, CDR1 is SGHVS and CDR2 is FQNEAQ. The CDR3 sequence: CASSLGQKVSSNQPQHF. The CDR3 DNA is TGTGCCAGCAGCCTCGGACAGAAAGTTAGTAGCAATCAGCCCCAGCATTTT.

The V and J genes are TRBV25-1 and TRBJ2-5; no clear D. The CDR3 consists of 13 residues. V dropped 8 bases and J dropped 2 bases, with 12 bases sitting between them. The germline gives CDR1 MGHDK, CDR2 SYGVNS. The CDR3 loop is CASSGWAQETQYF. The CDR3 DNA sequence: TGTGCCAGCTCTGGATGGGCTCAAGAGACCCAGTACTTC.

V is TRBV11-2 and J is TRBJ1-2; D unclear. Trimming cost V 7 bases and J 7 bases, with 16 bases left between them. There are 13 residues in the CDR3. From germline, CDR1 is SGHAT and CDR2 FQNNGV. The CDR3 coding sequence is TGTGCCAGCACAACCATCGGCGGGCCTGGCTACACCTTC. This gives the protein CASTTIGGPGYTF.

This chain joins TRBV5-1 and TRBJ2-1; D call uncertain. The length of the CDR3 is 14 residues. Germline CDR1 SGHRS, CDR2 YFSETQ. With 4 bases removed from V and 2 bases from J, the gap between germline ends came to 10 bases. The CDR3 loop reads CASSLSSPYNEQFF. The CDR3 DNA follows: TGCGCCAGCAGCCTATCCTCTCCCTACAATGAGCAGTTCTTC.

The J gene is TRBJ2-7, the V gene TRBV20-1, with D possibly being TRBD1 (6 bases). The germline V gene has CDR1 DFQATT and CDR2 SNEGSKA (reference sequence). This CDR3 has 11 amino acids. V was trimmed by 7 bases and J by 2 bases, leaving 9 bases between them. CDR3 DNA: TGCAGTGTGGACAGAACCTACGAGCAGTACTTC. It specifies CSVDRTYEQYF.

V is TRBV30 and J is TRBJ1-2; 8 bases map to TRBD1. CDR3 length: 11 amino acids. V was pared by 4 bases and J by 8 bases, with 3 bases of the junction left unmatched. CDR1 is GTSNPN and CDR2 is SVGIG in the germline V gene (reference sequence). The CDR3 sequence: CAWNRGKGYTF. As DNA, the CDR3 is TGTGCCTGGAACAGGGGGAAAGGCTACACCTTC.

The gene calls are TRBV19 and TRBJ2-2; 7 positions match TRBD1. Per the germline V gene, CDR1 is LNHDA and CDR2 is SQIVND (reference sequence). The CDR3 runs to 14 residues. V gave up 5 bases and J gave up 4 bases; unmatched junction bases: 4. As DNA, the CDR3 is TGTGCCAGTAGTTGGGACAGACCCACCGGGGAGCTGTTTTTT. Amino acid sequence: CASSWDRPTGELFF.

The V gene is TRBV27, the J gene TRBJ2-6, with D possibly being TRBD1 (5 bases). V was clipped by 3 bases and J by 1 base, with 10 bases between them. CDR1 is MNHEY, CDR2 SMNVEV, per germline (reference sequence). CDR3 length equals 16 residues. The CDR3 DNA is TGTGCCAGCAGTTTCCTCCCAGGGTCTGGGGCCAACGTCCTGACTTTC. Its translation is CASSFLPGSGANVLTF.

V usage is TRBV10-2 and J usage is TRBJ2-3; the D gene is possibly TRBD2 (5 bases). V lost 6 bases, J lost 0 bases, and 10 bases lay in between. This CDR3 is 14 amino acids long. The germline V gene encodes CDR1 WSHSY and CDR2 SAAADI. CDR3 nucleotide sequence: TGCGCCAGCAGGGCAGCGGATAGCACAGATACGCAGTATTTT. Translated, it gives CASRAADSTDTQYF.

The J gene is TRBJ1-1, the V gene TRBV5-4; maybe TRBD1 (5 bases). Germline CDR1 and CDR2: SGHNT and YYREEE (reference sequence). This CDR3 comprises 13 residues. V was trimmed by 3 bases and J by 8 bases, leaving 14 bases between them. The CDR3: CASSSDVQGEAFF. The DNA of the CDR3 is TGTGCCAGCAGCTCGGACGTTCAGGGAGAAGCTTTCTTT.

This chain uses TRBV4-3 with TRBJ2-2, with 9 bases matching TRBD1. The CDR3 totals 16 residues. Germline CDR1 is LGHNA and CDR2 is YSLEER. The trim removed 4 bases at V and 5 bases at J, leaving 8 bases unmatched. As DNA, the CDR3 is TGCGCCAGCAGCCCGGCTGTGGGACAGGGAACCGGGGAGCTGTTTTTT. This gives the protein CASSPAVGQGTGELFF.

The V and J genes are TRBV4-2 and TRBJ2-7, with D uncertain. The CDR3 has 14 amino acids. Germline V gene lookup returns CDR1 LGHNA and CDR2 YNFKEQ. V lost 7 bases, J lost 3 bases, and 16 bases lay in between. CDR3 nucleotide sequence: TGTGCCAGCACCAGCTTCGACACAAACTACGAGCAGTACTTC. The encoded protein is CASTSFDTNYEQYF.

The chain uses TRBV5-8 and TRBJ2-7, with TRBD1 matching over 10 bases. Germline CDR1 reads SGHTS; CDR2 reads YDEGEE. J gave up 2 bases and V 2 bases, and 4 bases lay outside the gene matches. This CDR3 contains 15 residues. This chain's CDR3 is CASSFGQGETYEQYF. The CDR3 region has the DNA TGTGCCAGCAGCTTCGGACAGGGGGAAACCTACGAGCAGTACTTC. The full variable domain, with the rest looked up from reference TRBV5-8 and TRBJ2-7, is EAGVTQSPTHLIKTRGQQATLRCSPISGHTSVYWYQQALGLGLQFLLWYDEGEERNRGNFPPRFSGRQFPNYSSELNVNALELEDSALYLCASSFGQGETYEQYFGPGTRLTVT.

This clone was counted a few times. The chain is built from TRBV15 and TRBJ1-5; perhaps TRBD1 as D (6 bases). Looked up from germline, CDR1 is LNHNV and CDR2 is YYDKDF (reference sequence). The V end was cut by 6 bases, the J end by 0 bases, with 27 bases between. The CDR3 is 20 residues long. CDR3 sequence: CATRDIGQIHHRNSNQPQHF. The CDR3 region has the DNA TGTGCCACCAGGGACATAGGACAGATCCACCACCGTAATAGCAATCAGCCCCAGCATTTT.

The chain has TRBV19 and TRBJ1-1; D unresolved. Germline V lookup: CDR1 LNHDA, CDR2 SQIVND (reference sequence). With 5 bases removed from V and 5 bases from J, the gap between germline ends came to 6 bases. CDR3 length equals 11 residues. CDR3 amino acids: CASSRRTEAFF. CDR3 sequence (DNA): TGTGCCAGTAGTCGGAGAACTGAAGCTTTCTTT.

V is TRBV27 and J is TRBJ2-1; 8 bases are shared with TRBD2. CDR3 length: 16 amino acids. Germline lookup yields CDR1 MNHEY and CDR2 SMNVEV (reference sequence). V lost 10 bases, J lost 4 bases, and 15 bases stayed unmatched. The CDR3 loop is CATSSLLAERYNEQFF. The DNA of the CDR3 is TGTGCCACCTCATCTCTACTAGCGGAGCGATACAATGAGCAGTTCTTC.

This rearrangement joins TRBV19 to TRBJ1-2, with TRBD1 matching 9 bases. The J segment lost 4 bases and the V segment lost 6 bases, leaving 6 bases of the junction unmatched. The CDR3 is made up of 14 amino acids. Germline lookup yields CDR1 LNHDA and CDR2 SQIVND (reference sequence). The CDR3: CASRERDRAYGYTF. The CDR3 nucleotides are TGTGCCAGTAGGGAAAGGGACAGGGCCTATGGCTACACCTTC.

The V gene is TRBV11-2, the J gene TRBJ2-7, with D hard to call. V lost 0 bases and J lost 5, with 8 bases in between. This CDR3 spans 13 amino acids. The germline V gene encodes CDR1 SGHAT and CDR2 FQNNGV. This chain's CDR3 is CASSLDRNNEQYF. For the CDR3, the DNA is TGTGCCAGCAGCTTAGACAGAAACAACGAGCAGTACTTC.

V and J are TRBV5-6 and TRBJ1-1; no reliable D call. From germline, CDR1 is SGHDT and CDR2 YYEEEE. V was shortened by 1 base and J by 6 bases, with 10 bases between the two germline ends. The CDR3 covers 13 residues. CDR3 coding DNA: TGTGCCAGCAGCTTGTTTATCGGTGCTGAAGCTTTCTTT. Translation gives CASSLFIGAEAFF.

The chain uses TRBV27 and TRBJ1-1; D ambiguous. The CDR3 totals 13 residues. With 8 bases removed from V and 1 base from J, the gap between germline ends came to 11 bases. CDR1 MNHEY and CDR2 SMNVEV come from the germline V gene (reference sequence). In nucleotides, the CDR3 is TGTGCCAGCTCACACCGGGGGAACACTGAAGCTTTCTTT. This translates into CASSHRGNTEAFF.